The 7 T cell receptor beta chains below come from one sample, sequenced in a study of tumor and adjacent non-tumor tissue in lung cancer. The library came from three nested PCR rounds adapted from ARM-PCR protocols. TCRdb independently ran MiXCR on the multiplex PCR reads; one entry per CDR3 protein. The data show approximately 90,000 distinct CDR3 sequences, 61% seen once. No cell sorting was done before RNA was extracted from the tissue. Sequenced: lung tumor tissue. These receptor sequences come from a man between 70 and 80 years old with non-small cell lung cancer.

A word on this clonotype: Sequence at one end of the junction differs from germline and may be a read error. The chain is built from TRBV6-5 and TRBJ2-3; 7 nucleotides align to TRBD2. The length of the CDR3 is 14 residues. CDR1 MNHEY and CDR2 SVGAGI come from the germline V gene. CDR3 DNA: TGTGCCAGTAGTACAGCCGGGAGGAAAGATCCGCAGTATTTT. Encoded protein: CASSTAGRKDPQYF.

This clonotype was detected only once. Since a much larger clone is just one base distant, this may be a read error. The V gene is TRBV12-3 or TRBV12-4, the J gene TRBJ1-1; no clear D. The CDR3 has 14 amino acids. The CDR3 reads CASSLRQVNIEAFF. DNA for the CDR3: TGTGCCAGCAGTTTAAGGCAGGTAAACATTGAAGCTTTCTTT.

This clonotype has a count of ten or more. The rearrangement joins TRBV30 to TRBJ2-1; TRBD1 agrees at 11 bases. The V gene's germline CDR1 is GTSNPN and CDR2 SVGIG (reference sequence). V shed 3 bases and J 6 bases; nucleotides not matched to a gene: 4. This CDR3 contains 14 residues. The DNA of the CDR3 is TGTGCCTGGAGACCCGGGACAGGGGGCAATGAGCAGTTCTTC. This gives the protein CAWRPGTGGNEQFF. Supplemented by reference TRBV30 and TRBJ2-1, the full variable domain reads SQTIHQWPATLVQPVGSPLSLECTVEGTSNPNLYWYRQAAGRGLQLLFYSVGIGQISSEVPQNLSASRPQDRQFILSSKKLLLSDSGFYLCAWRPGTGGNEQFFGPGTRLTVL.

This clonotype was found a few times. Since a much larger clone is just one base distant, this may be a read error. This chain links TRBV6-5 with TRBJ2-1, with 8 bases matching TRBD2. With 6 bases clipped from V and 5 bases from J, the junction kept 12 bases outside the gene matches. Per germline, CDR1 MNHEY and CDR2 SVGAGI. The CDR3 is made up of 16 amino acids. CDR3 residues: CASSPTGGGPHNEQFF. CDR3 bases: TGTGCCAGCAGCCCGACGGGGGGGGGGCCCCACAATGAGCAGTTCTTC.

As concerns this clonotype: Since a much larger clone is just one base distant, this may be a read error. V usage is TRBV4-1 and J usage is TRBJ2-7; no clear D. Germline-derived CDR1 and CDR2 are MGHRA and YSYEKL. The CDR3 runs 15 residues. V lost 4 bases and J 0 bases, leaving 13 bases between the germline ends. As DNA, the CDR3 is TGCGCCAGCAGCCGACCCGACCGTCGCTCCTACGAGCAGTACTTC. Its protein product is CASSRPDRRSYEQYF.

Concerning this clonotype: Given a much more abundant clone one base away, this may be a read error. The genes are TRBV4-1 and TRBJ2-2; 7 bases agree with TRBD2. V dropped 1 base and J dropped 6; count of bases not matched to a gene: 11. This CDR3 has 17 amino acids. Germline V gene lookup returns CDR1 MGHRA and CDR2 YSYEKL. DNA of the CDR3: TGCGCCAGCAGCCAAGTCGAGGCGGGAGCATATCCCGGGGAGCTGTTTTTT. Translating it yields CASSQVEAGAYPGELFF.

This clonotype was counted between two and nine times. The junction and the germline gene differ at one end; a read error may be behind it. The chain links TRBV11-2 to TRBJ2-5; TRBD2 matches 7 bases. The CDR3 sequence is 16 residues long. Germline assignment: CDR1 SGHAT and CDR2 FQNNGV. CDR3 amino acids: CASSAPTGGNQETEYF. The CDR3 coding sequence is TGTGCCAGCAGCGCCCCCACCGGGGGGAACCAAGAGACCGAGTACTTC. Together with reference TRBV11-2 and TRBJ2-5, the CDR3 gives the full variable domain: EAGVAQSPRYKIIEKRQSVAFWCNPISGHATLYWYQQILGQGPKLLIQFQNNGVVDDSQLPKDRFSAERLKGVDSTLKIQPAKLEDSAVYLCASSAPTGGNQETEYFGPGTRLLVL.